One and the same sample provided the 30 T cell receptor beta chains below, sequenced in a study of cytomegalovirus exposure and HLA in healthy donors. 13 Jbeta primers and 60 Vbeta primers were used for the PCR. The method was immunoSEQ multiplex PCR; TCRdb's version includes in-frame clones alone and lacks a portion of them. The sample consists of approximately 160,000 clones, around four fifths of them appearing once. The sequenced sample consisted of PBMCs. The receptor source for this set is a woman in her forties or fifties in good health and CMV-seropositive.

The chain carries TRBV27 and TRBJ2-7; perhaps TRBD1 as D (6 bases). V was shortened by 10 bases and J by 3 bases, with 16 bases between the two germline ends. Looked up from germline, CDR1 is MNHEY and CDR2 is SMNVEV (reference sequence). The CDR3 consists of 13 residues. The CDR3 loop is CATSTGEIYEQYF. CDR3 sequence (DNA): TGTGCCACCTCGACAGGCGAAATCTACGAGCAGTACTTC.

This clone was seen once. The chain uses TRBV30 and TRBJ1-5, with D uncertain. CDR1 and CDR2 (germline): GTSNPN, SVGIG (reference sequence). This CDR3 has 12 residues. V was cut by 2 bases and J by 4 bases, with 6 bases left in between. Here the CDR3 DNA reads TGTGCCTGGAGTTTCCTTAATCAGCCCCAGCATTTT. It codes for CAWSFLNQPQHF.

The J gene is TRBJ2-2, the V gene TRBV10-1; D perhaps matches TRBD2 (6 bases). Per germline, CDR1 WNHNN and CDR2 SYGVQD (reference sequence). Trimming cost V 8 bases and J 6 bases, with 16 bases left between them. The CDR3 is 14 amino acids. The CDR3: CASGTSGEAGELFF. CDR3 sequence (DNA): TGCGCCAGCGGAACCTCGGGAGAAGCCGGGGAGCTGTTTTTT.

The V and J genes are TRBV5-1 and TRBJ2-7; 7 bases are shared with TRBD2. V lost 2 bases, J lost 6 bases, and 17 bases stayed unmatched. Looked up from germline, CDR1 is SGHRS and CDR2 is YFSETQ. The CDR3 is 17 residues long. The CDR3 DNA is TGCGCCAGCAGCTTAAATGGGGGAGCGGGGTTAGTTGGCGAGCAGTACTTC. Translated, it gives CASSLNGGAGLVGEQYF.

The J gene is TRBJ2-1, the V gene TRBV10-3, with D maybe TRBD1 (6 bases). This CDR3 region has 13 residues. The V and J ends lost 3 bases and 5 bases respectively, with 8 bases between them. Germline V CDR1 and CDR2: ENHRY, SYGVKD. CDR3 loop: CAISDPGDNEQFF. In DNA, the CDR3 is TGTGCCATCAGTGACCCAGGGGACAATGAGCAGTTCTTC.

The chain combines TRBV9 with TRBJ1-2; 8 bases match TRBD1. V trimming: 1 base; J trimming: 7 bases; junction bases outside the gene matches: 15. From germline, CDR1 is SGDLS and CDR2 YYNGEE. The CDR3 runs to 17 residues. This CDR3 reads CASSVSNRLDRVGGYTF. CDR3 DNA: TGTGCCAGCAGCGTATCTAACCGATTGGACAGGGTTGGTGGCTACACCTTC.

This clone has more than one count but fewer than ten. The rearrangement joins TRBV5-1 to TRBJ1-2, with TRBD1 as a possible D gene (6 bases). The CDR3 sequence is 14 residues long. Trimming removed 1 base from V and 6 bases from J, with 13 bases in between. CDR1 and CDR2 from the germline V gene are SGHRS and YFSETQ. The CDR3 protein is CASSLSQGNNGYTF. CDR3 nucleotides: TGCGCCAGCAGCTTGAGTCAGGGGAACAATGGCTACACCTTC.

Written as DNA, the CDR3 is TGTGCCAGCAACCGAGGGGGCTTCAATGAAAAACTGTTTTTT. This sequence encodes CASNRGGFNEKLFF. The chain links TRBV9 to TRBJ1-4, with 7 bases matching TRBD1. With V trimmed by 6 bases and J by 5 bases, 7 bases remained unmatched. The CDR3 covers 14 residues. Germline V gives CDR1 SGDLS, CDR2 YYNGEE.

In DNA form, the CDR3 reads TGTGCCCGCTCAGGGTTCCAAGAGACCCAGTACTTC. Its translation is CARSGFQETQYF. This chain uses TRBV21-1 with TRBJ2-5; TRBD1, the table's D call, lacks a check against the DNA. TRBV21-1 is a pseudogene segment. The CDR3 consists of 12 residues.

This clone was seen only once. The CDR3 here is CASSPTGGGGYNEQFF. In nucleotides, the CDR3 is TGCGCCAGCAGCCCAACGGGGGGCGGGGGCTACAATGAGCAGTTCTTC. The chain joins TRBV5-1 to TRBJ2-1, with a tentative D call TRBD2 (7 bases). The length of the CDR3 is 16 residues. Per the germline V gene, CDR1 is SGHRS and CDR2 is YFSETQ. V lost 4 bases and J lost 3, with 17 bases in between.

The chain links TRBV21-1 to TRBJ2-7; the table names TRBD1, a call not compared with the DNA. TRBV21-1 corresponds to a pseudogene. The CDR3 consists of 15 residues. Here the CDR3 reads CASSTRQGRDYEQYF. In DNA form, the CDR3 reads TGTGCCAGCAGCACCCGACAGGGAAGGGACTACGAGCAGTACTTC.

The chain is built from TRBV19 and TRBJ1-2, with D uncertain. The CDR3 covers 14 residues. V gave up 7 bases and J gave up 4 bases, with 16 bases separating them. Per the germline V gene, CDR1 is LNHDA and CDR2 is SQIVND (reference sequence). In nucleotides, the CDR3 is TGTGCCAGTACCGCGGGAGACGGCTTCTATGGCTACACCTTC. Residues: CASTAGDGFYGYTF. The whole variable domain, remainder taken from reference TRBV19 and TRBJ1-2, is DGGITQSPKYLFRKEGQNVTLSCEQNLNHDAMYWYRQDPGQGLRLIYYSQIVNDFQKGDIAEGYSVSREKKESFPLTVTSAQKNPTAFYLCASTAGDGFYGYTFGSGTRLTVV.

The chain joins TRBV5-8 to TRBJ2-5; a possible D gene is TRBD2 (6 bases). The CDR3 consists of 15 residues. Germline-derived CDR1 and CDR2 are SGHTS and YDEGEE. The V gene lost 0 bases and the J gene lost 7 bases, with 16 bases spanning the gap. CDR3 protein: CASSLGPTSARTQYF. DNA of the CDR3: TGTGCCAGCAGCTTGGGACCGACTAGTGCGCGGACCCAGTACTTC. The entire variable domain, with the rest obtained from reference TRBV5-8 and TRBJ2-5, is as follows: EAGVTQSPTHLIKTRGQQATLRCSPISGHTSVYWYQQALGLGLQFLLWYDEGEERNRGNFPPRFSGRQFPNYSSELNVNALELEDSALYLCASSLGPTSARTQYFGPGTRLLVL.

This clone was seen more than once but under ten times. J is TRBJ1-3 and V is TRBV6-1; D not resolved. The CDR3 contains 12 residues. Germline loops: CDR1 MNHNS, CDR2 SASEGT. Trimming left V 2 bases short and J 4 bases short, with 3 bases between. Written as DNA, the CDR3 is TGTGCCAGCAGTGAACAGGGAAACACCATATATTTT. Protein: CASSEQGNTIYF.

Only one count was recorded for this clone. The chain couples TRBV19 to TRBJ2-1, with 11 bases that match TRBD2. Germline-derived CDR1 and CDR2 are LNHDA and SQIVND (reference sequence). V lost 3 bases, J lost 6 bases, and 7 bases stayed unmatched. The CDR3 loop spans 16 amino acids. The CDR3 spells CASSILLAGGPNEQFF. The CDR3 nucleotides are TGTGCCAGTAGTATCCTCCTAGCGGGGGGCCCCAATGAGCAGTTCTTC.

The genes are TRBV6-1 and TRBJ2-1; D is uncertain. The CDR3 sequence is 10 residues long. Germline values: CDR1 MNHNS, CDR2 SASEGT. The V and J ends lost 9 bases and 4 bases respectively, with 4 bases between them. CDR3 amino acids: CASLYNEQFF. CDR3 nucleotide sequence: TGTGCCAGTCTTTACAATGAGCAGTTCTTC.

The sample holds a few counts of this clone. The J gene is TRBJ1-1, the V gene TRBV2, with D possibly being TRBD1 (5 bases). V shed 9 bases and J shed 1 base, with 12 bases lying between them. This CDR3 has 13 residues. From germline, CDR1 is SNHLY and CDR2 FYNNEI. This chain's CDR3 is CASQTTGNTEAFF. CDR3 coding DNA: TGTGCCAGTCAAACTACAGGGAACACTGAAGCTTTCTTT.

The rearrangement joins TRBV15 to TRBJ2-1; 10 positions match TRBD2. Trimming removed 7 bases from V and 10 bases from J; junction bases left unmatched: 4. This CDR3 is built from 12 residues. The germline CDR1 and CDR2 sequences are LNHNV and YYDKDF (reference sequence). DNA of the CDR3: TGTGCCACCACAGCGGGGGGGTACGAGCAGTTCTTC. Its translation: CATTAGGYEQFF.

This chain joins TRBV5-1 and TRBJ2-1; D gene unclear. This CDR3 has 14 amino acids. The V gene's germline CDR1 is SGHRS and CDR2 YFSETQ. V lost 7 bases to trimming and J lost 1 base, with 12 bases between them. The CDR3 DNA is TGCGCCAGCTTCGAGACATTATCCTACAATGAGCAGTTCTTC. It encodes CASFETLSYNEQFF.

This rearrangement joins TRBV5-5 to TRBJ1-3; TRBD1 matches 8 bases. The J segment lost 6 bases and the V segment lost 4 bases, leaving 12 bases of the junction unmatched. Germline CDR1 is SGHKS and CDR2 is YYEKEE (reference sequence). There are 16 residues in the CDR3. This CDR3 is CASSQPPGTGVNTIYF. CDR3 bases: TGTGCCAGCAGCCAACCACCCGGGACAGGAGTAAACACCATATATTTT.

The chain has TRBV7-9 and TRBJ1-3; 9 bases match TRBD1. The CDR3 has 17 amino acids. The V and J ends lost 5 bases and 1 base, in that order; junction bases with no gene match: 9. Germline CDR1 and CDR2: SEHNR and FQNEAQ (reference sequence). The CDR3 DNA sequence: TGTGCCAGCAGCGATATCTATGGGACAGGGTCTGGAAACACCATATATTTT. This translates into CASSDIYGTGSGNTIYF.

This clone ranks as medium-sized. The chain has TRBV14 and TRBJ2-5; D remains ambiguous. Trimming pared 5 bases from V and 4 bases from J, leaving 11 bases between. The CDR3 has 13 amino acids. Germline V gene data show CDR1 as SGHDN and CDR2 as FVKESK. The CDR3 loop reads CASSYTPRETQYF. The CDR3 DNA sequence: TGTGCCAGCAGCTACACCCCTCGAGAGACCCAGTACTTC. Full variable domain (remainder filled in from reference TRBV14 and TRBJ2-5): EAGVTQFPSHSVIEKGQTVTLRCDPISGHDNLYWYRRVMGKEIKFLLHFVKESKQDESGMPNNRFLAERTGGTYSTLKVQPAELEDSGVYFCASSYTPRETQYFGPGTRLLVL.

This chain connects TRBV10-3 to TRBJ1-2; 8 bases agree with TRBD1. This CDR3 comprises 18 residues. CDR1 is ENHRY and CDR2 is SYGVKD in the germline V gene. Germline trimming cut 5 bases from V and 2 bases from J; bases unmatched to any gene: 16. CDR3 sequence reads: CAISPGAGGAGPNYGYTF. CDR3 nucleotide sequence: TGTGCCATCAGTCCCGGGGCAGGGGGCGCCGGGCCCAACTATGGCTACACCTTC.

V usage is TRBV10-3 and J usage is TRBJ2-3; 10 bases map to TRBD2. In germline, CDR1 is ENHRY, CDR2 SYGVKD. The CDR3 is 15 amino acids. With V trimmed by 6 bases and J by 5 bases, 8 bases remained unmatched. CDR3 sequence (DNA): TGTGCCATCAGGTCGAGCGGGGGGGCATTAGATACGCAGTATTTT. This translates into CAIRSSGGALDTQYF.

The DNA of the CDR3 is TGTGCCAGCAGTCTATGGGGGACAGGGGGGATTGGTCAGCCCCAGCATTTT. This codes for CASSLWGTGGIGQPQHF. The chain is built from TRBV27 and TRBJ1-5; 11 bases match TRBD1. CDR3 length: 17 residues. In germline, CDR1 is MNHEY, CDR2 SMNVEV (reference sequence). V lost 5 bases and J lost 6; bases outside the gene matches: 12.

This CDR3 is CASSWAGQGRHQPQHF. CDR3 bases: TGTGCCAGCAGCTGGGCGGGACAGGGGCGCCATCAGCCCCAGCATTTT. The chain combines TRBV5-6 with TRBJ1-5; 10 nucleotides match TRBD1. The V segment lost 3 bases and the J segment 5 bases; nucleotides outside the gene matches: 8. CDR3 size: 16 residues. From germline, CDR1 is SGHDT and CDR2 YYEEEE.

The chain is built from TRBV5-1 and TRBJ1-6, with D possibly TRBD1 on 5 matching bases. Germline loops: CDR1 SGHRS, CDR2 YFSETQ. The CDR3 has 13 residues. V lost 4 bases and J 9 bases, leaving 11 bases between the germline ends. The DNA of the CDR3 is TGCGCCAGCAGCACCCTGGGGGGTTCACCCCTCCACTTT. As protein: CASSTLGGSPLHF.

The chain recombines TRBV6-1 with TRBJ1-4; D gene unclear. With 6 bases removed from V and 8 bases from J, the gap between germline ends came to 10 bases. Per germline, CDR1 MNHNS and CDR2 SASEGT. The CDR3 is made up of 12 amino acids. The CDR3 region has the DNA TGTGCCAGCAGCCCGCGGAGGGAAAAACTGTTTTTT. Encoded protein: CASSPRREKLFF.

V usage is TRBV29-1 and J usage is TRBJ1-2; 9 nucleotides align to TRBD1. The CDR3 totals 18 residues. Germline assignment: CDR1 SQVTM and CDR2 ANQGSEA. Trimming took 4 bases from V and 4 from J; bases not matched to a gene: 19. CDR3 loop: CSVGGGGQGDGLGYGYTF. In DNA form, the CDR3 reads TGCAGCGTTGGAGGAGGGGGACAGGGAGACGGCCTTGGCTATGGCTACACCTTC. Combining the CDR3 with reference TRBV29-1 and TRBJ1-2 gives the whole variable domain SAVISQKPSRDICQRGTSLTIQCQVDSQVTMMFWYRQQPGQSLTLIATANQGSEATYESGFVIDKFPISRPNLTFSTLTVSNMSPEDSSIYLCSVGGGGQGDGLGYGYTFGSGTRLTVV.

The V call is TRBV30, the J call TRBJ2-3, with 7 bases matching TRBD2. The CDR3 totals 15 residues. The junction had 6 bases not matched to a gene; V was cut back by 1 base and J by 2 bases. Germline V gives CDR1 GTSNPN, CDR2 SVGIG (reference sequence). CDR3 region: CAWSEGGSDTDTQYF. The CDR3 bases are TGTGCCTGGAGTGAGGGAGGGTCTGACACAGATACGCAGTATTTT.